The 27 T cell receptor beta chains below were found in one sample sequenced in a study of response to subunit inactivated influenza vaccine. MiXCR, run by TCRdb on the RT-PCR reads, gives a single entry per CDR3 protein. The profile shows approximately 730,000 distinct CDR3 sequences, more than 11% of them singletons. The sample here was PBMCs from blood, taken less than 15 days before vaccination. The receptors come from a man in his forties or fifties who received an inactivated influenza vaccine.

CDR3: CASSLNVPGADEQYF. CDR3 coding DNA: TGTGCCAGCAGCTTAAATGTCCCAGGGGCGGACGAGCAGTACTTC. The chain employs TRBV11-1 and TRBJ2-7; a possible D gene is TRBD1 (6 bases). From germline, CDR1 is SGHAT and CDR2 FQDESV (reference sequence). There are 15 residues in the CDR3. The V gene lost 2 bases and the J gene lost 5 bases, with 16 bases spanning the gap.

The chain couples TRBV7-9 to TRBJ1-2, with D unresolved. CDR3 length: 14 residues. With 2 bases removed from V and 2 bases from J, the gap between germline ends came to 9 bases. Germline V gene data show CDR1 as SEHNR and CDR2 as FQNEAQ (reference sequence). CDR3 in DNA: TGTGCCAGCAGCTTACGGCAGATGAACTATGGCTACACCTTC. It specifies CASSLRQMNYGYTF. Full variable domain (rest looked up from reference TRBV7-9 and TRBJ1-2): DTGVSQNPRHKITKRGQNVTFRCDPISEHNRLYWYRQTLGQGPEFLTYFQNEAQLEKSRLLSDRFSAERPKGSFSTLEIQRTEQGDSAMYLCASSLRQMNYGYTFGSGTRLTVV.

The rearrangement joins TRBV28 to TRBJ2-4; D unclear. The ends were cut back, 5 bases at V and 0 bases at J, with 11 bases in the middle. Germline CDR1 reads MDHEN; CDR2 reads SYDVKM. CDR3 length equals 15 residues. The CDR3 here is CASSGPTGAKNIQYF. The CDR3 region has the DNA TGTGCCAGCAGTGGCCCGACTGGAGCCAAAAACATTCAGTACTTC.

This clonotype was seen only a few times. The V and J genes are TRBV18 and TRBJ1-5; no definite D call. Germline-derived CDR1 and CDR2 are KGHSH and LQKENI. This CDR3 region has 13 residues. Deletions cut 3 bases from V and 4 bases from J, with 7 bases between. CDR3 sequence: CASSPMRNQPQHF. CDR3 nucleotide sequence: TGTGCCAGCTCACCTATGAGGAATCAGCCCCAGCATTTT.

This clonotype was seen repeatedly, ten times or more. This chain joins TRBV5-1 and TRBJ2-2; tentatively, D is TRBD1 (6 bases). Germline CDR1 and CDR2: SGHRS and YFSETQ. The V end lost 0 bases, the J end lost 3 bases, and 15 bases lay between the germline ends. This CDR3 has 17 amino acids. CDR3 protein: CASSLESRGVDTGELFF. The CDR3 region has the DNA TGCGCCAGCAGCTTGGAGTCCAGGGGAGTCGACACCGGGGAGCTGTTTTTT.

This clonotype was seen more than once but under ten times. J is TRBJ2-2 and V is TRBV20-1; D not resolved. Germline V gene lookup returns CDR1 DFQATT and CDR2 SNEGSKA (reference sequence). CDR3 size: 14 residues. V gave up 0 bases and J gave up 6 bases, with 11 bases separating them. DNA of the CDR3: TGCAGTGCTAGAGATTCCGCTCGGGCCGGGGAGCTGTTTTTT. It translates to CSARDSARAGELFF.

This clonotype was counted many times. The chain recombines TRBV10-3 with TRBJ1-3; D is uncertain. This CDR3 has 15 residues. The V gene lost 3 bases and the J gene lost 2 bases, with 11 bases spanning the gap. Looked up from germline, CDR1 is ENHRY and CDR2 is SYGVKD. The CDR3 DNA sequence: TGTGCCATCAGTGATATGGGCGTTACTGGAAACACCATATATTTT. This gives the protein CAISDMGVTGNTIYF.

Written as DNA, the CDR3 is TGTGCCAGCAGTGAGAGCGGGAGCCCCTACGAGCAGTACTTC. Translated: CASSESGSPYEQYF. J is TRBJ2-7 and V is TRBV9; 8 bases map to TRBD2. The CDR3 extends over 14 amino acids. Unmatched junction bases numbered 6, after V lost 5 bases and J lost 2 bases. CDR1 SGDLS and CDR2 YYNGEE come from the germline V gene.

This chain uses TRBV3-1 with TRBJ2-5, with 9 bases fitting TRBD1. This CDR3 is 15 amino acids long. Germline lookup yields CDR1 LGHDT and CDR2 YNNKEL (reference sequence). Germline trimming cut 5 bases from V and 1 base from J; bases unmatched to any gene: 5. CDR3: CASSSYRGLQETQYF. Written as DNA, the CDR3 is TGTGCCAGCAGCTCGTACAGGGGGCTCCAAGAGACCCAGTACTTC.

The rearrangement links TRBV6-1 to TRBJ2-1; possible D gene TRBD2, 5 bases. The CDR3 has 14 residues. Germline V gives CDR1 MNHNS, CDR2 SASEGT. V was trimmed by 2 bases and J by 7 bases, leaving 12 bases between them. CDR3 protein: CASSEQDRGNEQFF. The DNA for the CDR3 is TGTGCCAGCAGTGAACAAGACCGAGGGAATGAGCAGTTCTTC.

This clonotype has only a few counts. The chain uses TRBV28 and TRBJ2-7; 7 nucleotides match TRBD2. Trimming cost V 5 bases and J 3 bases; bases outside gene matches: 7. This CDR3 region has 14 residues. Germline CDR1 reads MDHEN; CDR2 reads SYDVKM. The CDR3 region is CASSPGGRIYEQYF. The CDR3 DNA reads TGTGCCAGCAGTCCGGGGGGTAGAATCTACGAGCAGTACTTC.

The chain employs TRBV20-1 and TRBJ1-2; D remains unclear. The CDR3 is 13 residues long. With 3 bases removed from V and 1 base from J, the gap between germline ends came to 9 bases. Looked up from germline, CDR1 is DFQATT and CDR2 is SNEGSKA (reference sequence). The CDR3 spells CSASSGFNYGYTF. The CDR3 nucleotides are TGCAGTGCTAGCTCAGGATTTAACTATGGCTACACCTTC.

J is TRBJ1-1 and V is TRBV7-9; 9 bases map to TRBD1. Germline assignment: CDR1 SEHNR and CDR2 FQNEAQ (reference sequence). Trimming took 4 bases from V and 4 from J; bases not matched to a gene: 4. This CDR3 spans 14 amino acids. The CDR3 DNA is TGTGCCAGCAGCTCTCCGGGACAGGGCACTGAAGCTTTCTTT. As protein: CASSSPGQGTEAFF.

This clonotype turned up a few times. The chain carries TRBV10-1 and TRBJ2-7; D not certain. V dropped 3 bases and J dropped 5 bases, with 11 bases sitting between them. The CDR3 is 13 amino acids. Germline V gene sequence: CDR1 WNHNN, CDR2 SYGVQD (reference sequence). The CDR3 here is CASSDSRHHEQYF. DNA of the CDR3: TGCGCCAGCAGTGATTCTAGACATCACGAGCAGTACTTC.

The chain couples TRBV6-2 or TRBV6-3 to TRBJ2-1; 10 bases are shared with TRBD2. Germline loops: CDR1 MNHEY, CDR2 SVGEGT. The CDR3 loop spans 19 amino acids. Trimming cost V 2 bases and J 4 bases; bases outside gene matches: 14. CDR3 protein: CASSYMGLAGAGGYNEQFF. The CDR3 nucleotides are TGTGCCAGCAGTTACATGGGGCTAGCGGGAGCTGGAGGTTACAATGAGCAGTTCTTC.

The V and J genes are TRBV5-1 and TRBJ2-4; D may be TRBD1 (5 bases). CDR3 length: 16 residues. CDR1 is SGHRS and CDR2 is YFSETQ in the germline V gene. V lost 0 bases to trimming and J lost 0 bases, with 10 bases between them. CDR3 coding DNA: TGCGCCAGCAGCTTGGAGGTCAGGGCAGCCAAAAACATTCAGTACTTC. It yields the protein CASSLEVRAAKNIQYF.

The chain recombines TRBV29-1 with TRBJ2-2, with 7 bases identical to TRBD2. V gave up 0 bases and J gave up 5 bases; unmatched junction bases: 9. The germline V gene has CDR1 SQVTM and CDR2 ANQGSEA. CDR3 length: 16 amino acids. The CDR3 DNA reads as TGCAGCGTTGAAGATTTATGGGGGGGTGGAACCGGGGAGCTGTTTTTT. Translating gives CSVEDLWGGGTGELFF.

The CDR3 DNA is TGCGCCAGCAGCTCCGTGACTAGCGGCTCCGCCTACGAGCAGTACTTC. It yields the protein CASSSVTSGSAYEQYF. J is TRBJ2-7 and V is TRBV5-1, with TRBD2 matching over 9 bases. The CDR3 sequence is 16 residues long. V shed 3 bases and J 2 bases; nucleotides not matched to a gene: 9. Germline V gives CDR1 SGHRS, CDR2 YFSETQ.

This chain uses TRBV7-2 with TRBJ2-5; no definite D call. Trimming cost V 5 bases and J 0 bases, with 16 bases left between them. The CDR3 is 16 residues long. The germline gives CDR1 SGHTA, CDR2 FQGNSA. CDR3 sequence: CASSLRRLSYQETQYF. The CDR3 DNA reads TGTGCCAGCAGCCTTAGAAGACTCTCGTACCAAGAGACCCAGTACTTC.

This clonotype occurred a few times. The rearrangement links TRBV19 to TRBJ2-4; 10 bases are a match to TRBD2. V trimming: 3 bases; J trimming: 4 bases; junction bases outside the gene matches: 3. The V gene's germline CDR1 is LNHDA and CDR2 SQIVND (reference sequence). This CDR3 region has 15 residues. The CDR3 DNA is TGTGCCAGTAGTATCCCAGCGGGAGGGAAAAACATTCAGTACTTC. Translating it yields CASSIPAGGKNIQYF.

Regarding this clonotype: Mismatch with germline at one junction end may stem from a read error. The genes are TRBV20-1 and TRBJ2-2, with 9 positions matching TRBD2. The germline CDR1 and CDR2 sequences are DFQATT and SNEGSKA (reference sequence). This CDR3 is built from 16 residues. CDR3 residues: CSARVGTSLNTGELFF. The CDR3 DNA sequence: TGCAGTGCCAGAGTAGGGACTAGCCTGAACACCGGGGAGCTGTTTTTT.

This clonotype showed up many times. The chain carries TRBV12-3 or TRBV12-4 and TRBJ1-6; tentatively, D is TRBD1 (6 bases). CDR3 size: 14 residues. Trimming shortened V by 5 bases and J by 9 bases, and 14 bases separated the two germline ends. CDR3 nucleotides: TGTGCCAGCAGTCAACAGGGTTTGAGTTCACCCCTCCACTTT. This encodes CASSQQGLSSPLHF.

This clonotype was counted between two and nine times. The V and J genes are TRBV5-6 and TRBJ2-5, with TRBD1 matching 8 bases. The CDR3 length is 15 residues. With 1 base clipped from V and 6 bases from J, the junction kept 8 bases outside the gene matches. Germline V gene sequence: CDR1 SGHDT, CDR2 YYEEEE. The CDR3 DNA reads as TGTGCCAGCAGCTTGTTATTCAGGGGGCGAAAGACCCAGTACTTC. It specifies CASSLLFRGRKTQYF.

This chain uses TRBV6-1 with TRBJ2-1, with 8 nucleotides matching TRBD1. The CDR3 is 16 residues long. The V gene's germline CDR1 is MNHNS and CDR2 SASEGT. With 4 bases clipped from V and 11 bases from J, the junction kept 16 bases outside the gene matches. CDR3 protein: CASSAMGQALPRKQFF. In DNA, the CDR3 is TGTGCCAGCAGTGCAATGGGACAGGCCTTACCGCGGAAGCAGTTCTTC.

V usage is TRBV4-3 and J usage is TRBJ2-1; D may be TRBD2 (6 bases). Germline-derived CDR1 and CDR2 are LGHNA and YSLEER. V gave up 1 base and J gave up 1 base, with 11 bases separating them. CDR3 length equals 16 residues. The CDR3 DNA is TGCGCCAGCAGCCAAGCCCGGGGAGGATCCTACAATGAGCAGTTCTTC. This sequence encodes CASSQARGGSYNEQFF.

This sequence joins TRBV5-1 and TRBJ2-2; TRBD2 aligns across 10 bases. The CDR3 totals 15 residues. Looked up from germline, CDR1 is SGHRS and CDR2 is YFSETQ. Trimming removed 2 bases from V and 9 bases from J; junction bases left unmatched: 7. CDR3 bases: TGCGCCAGCAGCTTCCGTCTAGCGGGGGACAGGGAGCTGTTTTTT. Encoded protein: CASSFRLAGDRELFF. Full variable domain (missing parts from reference TRBV5-1 and TRBJ2-2): KAGVTQTPRYLIKTRGQQVTLSCSPISGHRSVSWYQQTPGQGLQFLFEYFSETQRNKGNFPGRFSGRQFSNSRSEMNVSTLELGDSALYLCASSFRLAGDRELFFGEGSRLTVL.

This chain connects TRBV20-1 to TRBJ2-3; D might be TRBD2 (5 bases). CDR1 is DFQATT, CDR2 SNEGSKA, per germline (reference sequence). The CDR3 totals 15 residues. With 0 bases removed from V and 1 base from J, the gap between germline ends came to 11 bases. As DNA, the CDR3 is TGCAGTGCTAGAGATCTGAGGGTGGGCACAGATACGCAGTATTTT. Its protein is CSARDLRVGTDTQYF.